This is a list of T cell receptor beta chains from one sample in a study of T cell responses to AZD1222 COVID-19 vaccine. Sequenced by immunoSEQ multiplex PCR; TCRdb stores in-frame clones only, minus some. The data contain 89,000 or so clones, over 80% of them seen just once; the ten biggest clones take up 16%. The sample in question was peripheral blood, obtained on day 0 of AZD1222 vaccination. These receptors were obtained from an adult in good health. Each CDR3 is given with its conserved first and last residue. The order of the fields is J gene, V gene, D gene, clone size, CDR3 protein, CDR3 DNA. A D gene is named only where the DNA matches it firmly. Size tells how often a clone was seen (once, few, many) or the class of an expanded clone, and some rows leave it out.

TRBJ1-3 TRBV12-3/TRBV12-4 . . CASSLASGNTIYF TGTGCCAGCAGTTTGGCCTCTGGAAACACCATATATTTT
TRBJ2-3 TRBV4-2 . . CASSQDTDTQYF TGTGCCAGCAGCCAAGATACCGATACGCAGTATTTT
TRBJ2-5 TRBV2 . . CASNRERETQYF TGTGCCAGTAATCGGGAACGAGAGACCCAGTACTTC
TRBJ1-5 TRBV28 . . CASSSDSNQPQHF TGTGCCAGCAGTTCCGACAGCAATCAGCCCCAGCATTTT
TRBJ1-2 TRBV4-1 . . CASSHRRLPGPLVDYGYTF TGCGCCAGCAGCCACAGAAGACTGCCGGGACCACTGGTGGACTATGGCTACACCTTC
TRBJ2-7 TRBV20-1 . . CSARPGLEQYF TGCAGTGCTAGGCCCGGTCTCGAGCAGTACTTC
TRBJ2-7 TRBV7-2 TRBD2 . CASSLAGSYEQYF TGTGCCAGCAGTCTAGCGGGAAGCTACGAGCAGTACTTC
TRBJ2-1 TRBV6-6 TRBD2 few CASSLTSSPYNEQFF TGTGCCAGCAGTTTGACTAGCTCCCCCTACAATGAGCAGTTCTTC
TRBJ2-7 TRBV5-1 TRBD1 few CASSLQGAQHEQYF TGCGCCAGCAGCTTGCAGGGGGCGCAGCACGAGCAGTACTTC
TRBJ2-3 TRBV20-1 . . CSASGGVGDTQYF TGCAGTGCTAGTGGCGGAGTAGGAGATACGCAGTATTTT
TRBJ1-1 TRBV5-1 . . CASSLEPGDLNTEAFF TGCGCCAGCAGCTTAGAACCAGGGGACCTGAACACTGAAGCTTTCTTT
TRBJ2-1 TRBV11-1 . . CASSLLGGSSYNEQFF TGTGCCAGCAGCCTCCTTGGGGGGAGCTCCTACAATGAGCAGTTCTTC
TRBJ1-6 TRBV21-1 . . CASSKAGKGSNSPLHF TGTGCCAGCAGCAAAGCAGGGAAGGGTTCTAATTCACCCCTCCACTTT
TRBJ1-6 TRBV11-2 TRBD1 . CASSSHRGRLHF TGTGCCAGCAGCTCACACAGGGGAAGGCTCCACTTT
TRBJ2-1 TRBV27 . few CASRYSGITTEQFF TGTGCCAGCCGCTATAGTGGCATTACAACTGAGCAGTTCTTC
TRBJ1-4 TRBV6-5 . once CASSRMGGNEKLFF TGTGCCAGCAGTCGCATGGGGGGAAATGAAAAACTGTTTTTT
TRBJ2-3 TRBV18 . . CATADQGLSHTQYF TGTGCCACCGCCGATCAGGGGTTGAGTCATACGCAGTATTTT